The 8 T cell receptor beta chains presented below share a single source sample, sequenced in a study of shared clonotypes between healthy human individuals. Assay: immunoSEQ multiplex PCR; the TCRdb copy retains only in-frame clones and omits some. This table holds 950,000 to 1,200,000 clones, around 77% found once. Input material: memory CD4+ T cells from PBMCs. The subset is: CD45RA-negative fraction. These receptors were taken from a man between 18 and 29 years old in good health. Some clones in this sample may be carry-over from other donors' samples.

The chain employs TRBV4-3 and TRBJ1-4; 8 bases are a match to TRBD1. CDR3 length: 15 residues. V shed 4 bases, J shed 8 bases, and the junction held 9 bases outside the gene matches. Germline V gene data show CDR1 as LGHNA and CDR2 as YSLEER. The CDR3 DNA reads TGCGCCAGCAGCCGCAAACAGGGGGATAGCGAAAAACTGTTTTTT. Protein: CASSRKQGDSEKLFF.

V is TRBV6-4 and J is TRBJ2-2; a weak D match, TRBD2 (6 bases). The CDR3 is made up of 14 amino acids. Trimming left V 7 bases short and J 3 bases short, with 12 bases between. CDR1 and CDR2 (germline): MRHNA, SNTAGT. CDR3 sequence (DNA): TGTGCCAGCAAACGGGAGAGTCACACCGGGGAGCTGTTTTTT. Encoded protein: CASKRESHTGELFF.

The rearrangement links TRBV4-2 to TRBJ1-2, with D possibly being TRBD1 (6 bases). V lost 1 base to trimming and J lost 2 bases, with 11 bases between them. Germline V gene lookup returns CDR1 LGHNA and CDR2 YNFKEQ. The CDR3 covers 15 residues. The DNA for the CDR3 is TGTGCCAGCAGCCAAGCAGACAGGTTGAACTATGGCTACACCTTC. It specifies CASSQADRLNYGYTF.

The gene calls are TRBV27 and TRBJ1-2; 9 nucleotides line up with TRBD1. This CDR3 spans 16 amino acids. The ends lost 3 bases at V and 4 bases at J; junction bases unmatched: 9. Germline values: CDR1 MNHEY, CDR2 SMNVEV (reference sequence). For the CDR3, the DNA is TGTGCCAGCAGTTTGGCCCCTGGACAGGGGAGCTATGGCTACACCTTC. Its translation is CASSLAPGQGSYGYTF.

This clone showed up many times. The chain has TRBV5-5 and TRBJ1-3; tentative D call: TRBD1 (5 bases). The V gene's germline CDR1 is SGHKS and CDR2 YYEKEE (reference sequence). The CDR3 extends over 17 amino acids. V shed 4 bases and J shed 2 bases, with 19 bases lying between them. The CDR3 nucleotides are TGTGCCAGCAGCCCTGCGGAAGGGGAGGTTGCTGGAAACACCATATATTTT. It yields the protein CASSPAEGEVAGNTIYF.

The chain combines TRBV11-2 with TRBJ1-4; D gene uncertain. Germline CDR1 reads SGHAT; CDR2 reads FQNNGV. The CDR3 has 14 residues. V lost 6 bases and J 3 bases, leaving 11 bases between the germline ends. For the CDR3, the DNA is TGTGCCAGCAGTCTCATGGTTGCTAATGAAAAACTGTTTTTT. Protein: CASSLMVANEKLFF.

The CDR3, as DNA: TGTGCCAGCAGCCCGAATGTCGGGGGGCATTACAATGAGCAGTTCTTC. It codes for CASSPNVGGHYNEQFF. This chain connects TRBV9 to TRBJ2-1; tentative D call: TRBD2 (7 bases). V was clipped by 4 bases and J by 4 bases, with 18 bases between them. Germline values: CDR1 SGDLS, CDR2 YYNGEE. The CDR3 covers 16 residues.

CDR3 in DNA: TGTGCCAGTAGTCCCAGGGGGACAGGCTACGAGCAGTACTTC. Translated, it gives CASSPRGTGYEQYF. The V and J genes are TRBV19 and TRBJ2-7; TRBD1 agrees at 8 bases. The germline V gene encodes CDR1 LNHDA and CDR2 SQIVND (reference sequence). The V and J ends lost 5 bases and 3 bases, in that order; junction bases with no gene match: 6. The CDR3 has 14 amino acids. The whole variable domain, filled in from reference TRBV19 and TRBJ2-7, reads DGGITQSPKYLFRKEGQNVTLSCEQNLNHDAMYWYRQDPGQGLRLIYYSQIVNDFQKGDIAEGYSVSREKKESFPLTVTSAQKNPTAFYLCASSPRGTGYEQYFGPGTRLTVT.